This TCR beta chain was recorded in a study of shared clonotypes between healthy human individuals. Turning to the study itself: Three plates each covered CD4 naive and memory; CD8 naive two, CD8 memory one. The study's findings and limits: An effect of sequencing depth on clonotype sharing among donors was expected.

Of note for this clone: The antigen is undetermined.

Libraries were prepared by immunoSEQ multiplex PCR; TCRdb keeps only in-frame clonotypes and omits some of them. The repertoire holds about 380,000 clones, with 96% as singletons. CDR1 and CDR2 (germline): MNHNS, SASEGT. This CDR3 is 14 amino acids long. The germline V and J ends were trimmed by 4 bases and 2 bases, with 12 bases remaining between them. Sequencing input: memory CD8+ T cells sorted from blood. The subset denotes: CD45RO+ cells pooled with CCR7-negative TemRA cells. This TCR was sampled from a man aged 25 to 40 in good health. The V and J genes are TRBV6-1 and TRBJ2-7; unclear D gene. The CDR3, as DNA: TGTGCCAGCAGTGTAGGCGCCACCGCCTACGAGCAGTACTTC. Its protein is CASSVGATAYEQYF.